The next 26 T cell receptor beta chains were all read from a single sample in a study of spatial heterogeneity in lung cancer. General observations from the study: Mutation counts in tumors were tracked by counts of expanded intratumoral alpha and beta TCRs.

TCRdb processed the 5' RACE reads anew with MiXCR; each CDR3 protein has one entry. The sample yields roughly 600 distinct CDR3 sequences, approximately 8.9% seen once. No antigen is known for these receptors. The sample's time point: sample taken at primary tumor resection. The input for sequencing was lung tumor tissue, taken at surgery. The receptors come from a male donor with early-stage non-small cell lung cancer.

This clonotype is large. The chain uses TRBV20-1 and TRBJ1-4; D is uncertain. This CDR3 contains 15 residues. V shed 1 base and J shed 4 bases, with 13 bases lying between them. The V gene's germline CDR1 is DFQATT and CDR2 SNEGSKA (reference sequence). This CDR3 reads CSARAGGPDNEKLFF. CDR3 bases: TGCAGTGCTAGAGCAGGTGGTCCCGATAATGAAAAACTGTTTTTT.

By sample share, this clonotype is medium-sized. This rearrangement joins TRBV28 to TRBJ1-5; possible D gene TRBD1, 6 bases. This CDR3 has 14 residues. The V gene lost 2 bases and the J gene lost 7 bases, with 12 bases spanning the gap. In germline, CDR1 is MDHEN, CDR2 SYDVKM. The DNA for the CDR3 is TGTGCCAGCAGTTTACAGGGGCTTCGGCAGCCCCAGCATTTT. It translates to CASSLQGLRQPQHF.

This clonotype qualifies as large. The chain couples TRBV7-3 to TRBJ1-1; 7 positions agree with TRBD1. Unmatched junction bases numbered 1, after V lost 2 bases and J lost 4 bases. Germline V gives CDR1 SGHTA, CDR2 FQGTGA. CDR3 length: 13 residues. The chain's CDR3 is CASSLYRGTEAFF. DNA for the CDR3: TGTGCCAGCAGCTTATACAGGGGCACTGAAGCTTTCTTT.

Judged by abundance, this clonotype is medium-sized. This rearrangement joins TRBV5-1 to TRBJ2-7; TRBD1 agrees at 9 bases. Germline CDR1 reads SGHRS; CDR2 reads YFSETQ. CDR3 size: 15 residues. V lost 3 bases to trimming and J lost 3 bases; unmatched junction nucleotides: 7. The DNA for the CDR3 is TGCGCCAGCAGCTCGAAACAGGGGGCTAGCTACGAGCAGTACTTC. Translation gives CASSSKQGASYEQYF.

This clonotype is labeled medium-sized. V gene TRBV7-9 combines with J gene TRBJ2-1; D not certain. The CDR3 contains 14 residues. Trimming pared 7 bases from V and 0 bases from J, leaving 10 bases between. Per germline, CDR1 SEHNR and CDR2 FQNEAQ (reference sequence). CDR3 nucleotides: TGTGCCAGCATCGACTCGCTCTCCTACAATGAGCAGTTCTTC. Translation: CASIDSLSYNEQFF.

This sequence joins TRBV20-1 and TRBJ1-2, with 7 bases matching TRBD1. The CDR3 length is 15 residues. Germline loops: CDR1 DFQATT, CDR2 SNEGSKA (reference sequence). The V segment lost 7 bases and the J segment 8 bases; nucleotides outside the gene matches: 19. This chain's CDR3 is CSGGTEDRILGGYTF. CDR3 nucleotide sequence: TGCAGTGGTGGGACTGAGGACAGGATCTTAGGAGGCTACACCTTC.

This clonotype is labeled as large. CDR3 sequence reads: CASSEWDKSYEQYF. CDR3 nucleotides: TGTGCCAGCAGTGAATGGGACAAATCCTACGAGCAGTACTTC. The rearrangement joins TRBV2 to TRBJ2-7; tentative D call: TRBD1 (6 bases). V gave up 2 bases and J gave up 1 base, with 9 bases separating them. The CDR3 sequence is 14 residues long. CDR1 and CDR2 (germline): SNHLY, FYNNEI.

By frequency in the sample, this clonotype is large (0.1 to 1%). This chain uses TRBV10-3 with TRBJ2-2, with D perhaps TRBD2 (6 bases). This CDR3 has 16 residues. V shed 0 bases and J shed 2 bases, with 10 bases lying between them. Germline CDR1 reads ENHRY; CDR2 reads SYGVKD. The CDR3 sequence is CAISESGGANTGELFF. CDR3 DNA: TGTGCCATCAGTGAGTCGGGAGGTGCAAACACCGGGGAGCTGTTTTTT.

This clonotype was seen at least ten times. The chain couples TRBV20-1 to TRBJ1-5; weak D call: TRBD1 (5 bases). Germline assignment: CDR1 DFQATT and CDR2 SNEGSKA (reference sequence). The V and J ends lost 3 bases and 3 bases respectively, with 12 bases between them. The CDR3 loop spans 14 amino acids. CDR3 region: CSASLTASNQPQHF. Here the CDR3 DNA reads TGCAGTGCTAGTTTGACAGCCTCCAATCAGCCCCAGCATTTT.

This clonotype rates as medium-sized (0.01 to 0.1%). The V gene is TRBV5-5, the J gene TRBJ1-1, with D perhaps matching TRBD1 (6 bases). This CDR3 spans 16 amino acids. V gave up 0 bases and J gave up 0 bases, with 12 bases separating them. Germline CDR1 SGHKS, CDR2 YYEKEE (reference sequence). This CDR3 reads CASSLVRGPMNTEAFF. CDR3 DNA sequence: TGTGCCAGCAGCTTGGTCCGGGGGCCCATGAACACTGAAGCTTTCTTT.

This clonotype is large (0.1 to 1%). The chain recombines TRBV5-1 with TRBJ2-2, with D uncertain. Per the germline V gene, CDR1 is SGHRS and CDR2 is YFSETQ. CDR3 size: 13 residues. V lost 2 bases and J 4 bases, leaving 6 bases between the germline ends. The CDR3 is CASSFGFTGELFF. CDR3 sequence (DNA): TGCGCCAGCAGCTTCGGTTTCACCGGGGAGCTGTTTTTT.

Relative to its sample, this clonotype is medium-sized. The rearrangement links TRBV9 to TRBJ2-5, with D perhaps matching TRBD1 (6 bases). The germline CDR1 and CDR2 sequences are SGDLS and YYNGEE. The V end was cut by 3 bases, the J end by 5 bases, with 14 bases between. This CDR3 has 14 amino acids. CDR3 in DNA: TGTGCCAGCAGCGCCGAGGACAGATACGAGACCCAGTACTTC. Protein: CASSAEDRYETQYF. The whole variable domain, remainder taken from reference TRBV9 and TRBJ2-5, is DSGVTQTPKHLITATGQRVTLRCSPRSGDLSVYWYQQSLDQGLQFLIQYYNGEERAKGNILERFSAQQFPDLHSELNLSSLELGDSALYFCASSAEDRYETQYFGPGTRLLVL.

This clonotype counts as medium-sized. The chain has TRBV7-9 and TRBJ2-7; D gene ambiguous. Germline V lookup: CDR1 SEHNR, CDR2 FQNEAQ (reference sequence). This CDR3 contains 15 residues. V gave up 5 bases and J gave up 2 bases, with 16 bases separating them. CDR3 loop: CASSGKGVQAYEQYF. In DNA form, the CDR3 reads TGTGCCAGCAGCGGCAAGGGCGTTCAAGCCTACGAGCAGTACTTC.

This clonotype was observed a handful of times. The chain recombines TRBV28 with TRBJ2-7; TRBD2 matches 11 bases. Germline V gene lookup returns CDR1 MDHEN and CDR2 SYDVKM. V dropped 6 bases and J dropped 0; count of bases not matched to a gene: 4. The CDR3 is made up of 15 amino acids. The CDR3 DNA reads TGTGCCAGCAGCAGACTAGCGGGGAGCTCCTACGAGCAGTACTTC. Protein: CASSRLAGSSYEQYF.

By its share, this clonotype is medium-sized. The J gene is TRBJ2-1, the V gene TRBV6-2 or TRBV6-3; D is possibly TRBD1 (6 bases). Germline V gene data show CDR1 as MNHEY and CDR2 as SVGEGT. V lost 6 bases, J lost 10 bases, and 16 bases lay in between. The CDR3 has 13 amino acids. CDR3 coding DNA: TGTGCCAGCAGCTCACAGGAGACAGGAGAGCAGTTCTTC. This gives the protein CASSSQETGEQFF.

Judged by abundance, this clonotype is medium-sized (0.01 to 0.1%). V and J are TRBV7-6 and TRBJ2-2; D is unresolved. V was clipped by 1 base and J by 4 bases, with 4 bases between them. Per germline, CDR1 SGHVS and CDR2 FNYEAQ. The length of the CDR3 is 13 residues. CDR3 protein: CASSLGRTGELFF. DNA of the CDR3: TGTGCCAGCAGCTTAGGTCGCACCGGGGAGCTGTTTTTT.

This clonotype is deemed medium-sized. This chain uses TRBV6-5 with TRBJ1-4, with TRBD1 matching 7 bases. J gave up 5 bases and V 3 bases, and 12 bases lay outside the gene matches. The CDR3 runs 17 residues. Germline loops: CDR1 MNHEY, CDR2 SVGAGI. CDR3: CASSYLPATGRNEKLFF. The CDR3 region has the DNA TGTGCCAGCAGTTATCTCCCCGCGACAGGGAGGAATGAAAAACTGTTTTTT.

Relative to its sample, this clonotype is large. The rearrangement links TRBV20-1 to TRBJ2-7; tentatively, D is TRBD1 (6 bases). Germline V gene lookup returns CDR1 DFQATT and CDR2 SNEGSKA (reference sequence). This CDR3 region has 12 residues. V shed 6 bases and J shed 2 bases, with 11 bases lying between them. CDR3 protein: CSAGDRPYEQYF. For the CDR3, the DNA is TGCAGTGCGGGTGACAGGCCCTACGAGCAGTACTTC.

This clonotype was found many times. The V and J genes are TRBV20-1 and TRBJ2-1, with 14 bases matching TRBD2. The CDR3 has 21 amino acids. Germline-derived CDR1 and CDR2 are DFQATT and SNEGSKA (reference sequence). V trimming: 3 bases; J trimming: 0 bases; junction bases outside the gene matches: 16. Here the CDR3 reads CSASSSQPGLAGVSSYNEQFF. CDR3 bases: TGCAGTGCTAGTTCTTCCCAACCGGGACTAGCGGGAGTGTCCTCCTACAATGAGCAGTTCTTC.

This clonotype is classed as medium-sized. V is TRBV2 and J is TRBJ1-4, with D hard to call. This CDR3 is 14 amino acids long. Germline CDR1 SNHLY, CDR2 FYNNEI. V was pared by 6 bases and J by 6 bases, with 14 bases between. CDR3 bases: TGTGCCAGCAGCCCGGACCGGAGGGATGAAAAACTGTTTTTT. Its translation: CASSPDRRDEKLFF. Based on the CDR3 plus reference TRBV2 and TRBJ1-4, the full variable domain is EPEVTQTPSHQVTQMGQEVILRCVPISNHLYFYWYRQILGQKVEFLVSFYNNEISEKSEIFDDQFSVERPDGSNFTLKIRSTKLEDSAMYFCASSPDRRDEKLFFGSGTQLSVL.

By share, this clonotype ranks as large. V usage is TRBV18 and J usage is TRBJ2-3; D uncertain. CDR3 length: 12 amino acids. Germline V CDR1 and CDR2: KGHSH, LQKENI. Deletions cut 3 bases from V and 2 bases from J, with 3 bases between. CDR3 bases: TGTGCCAGCTCACCGGACACAGATACGCAGTATTTT. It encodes CASSPDTDTQYF.

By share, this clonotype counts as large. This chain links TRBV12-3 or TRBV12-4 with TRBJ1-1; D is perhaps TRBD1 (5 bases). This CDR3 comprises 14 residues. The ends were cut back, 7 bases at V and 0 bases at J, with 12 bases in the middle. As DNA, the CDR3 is TGTGCCAGCAATTTCGGGGCGGTGAACACTGAAGCTTTCTTT. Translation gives CASNFGAVNTEAFF.

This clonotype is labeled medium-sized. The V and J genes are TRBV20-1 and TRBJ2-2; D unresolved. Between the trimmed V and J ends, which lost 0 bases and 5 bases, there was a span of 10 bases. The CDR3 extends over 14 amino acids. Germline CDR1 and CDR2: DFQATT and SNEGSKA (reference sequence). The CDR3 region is CSAREDAVTGELFF. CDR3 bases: TGCAGTGCTAGAGAGGACGCGGTTACCGGGGAGCTGTTTTTT.

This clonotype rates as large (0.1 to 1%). The CDR3 is CSASHRRGDLIYSNQPQHF. The CDR3 region has the DNA TGCAGTGCTAGTCACCGACGGGGGGATTTAATATATAGCAATCAGCCCCAGCATTTT. V is TRBV20-1 and J is TRBJ1-5, with a weak D call TRBD1 (5 bases). The CDR3 consists of 19 residues. V dropped 3 bases and J dropped 0 bases, with 24 bases sitting between them. Germline CDR1 and CDR2: DFQATT and SNEGSKA (reference sequence).

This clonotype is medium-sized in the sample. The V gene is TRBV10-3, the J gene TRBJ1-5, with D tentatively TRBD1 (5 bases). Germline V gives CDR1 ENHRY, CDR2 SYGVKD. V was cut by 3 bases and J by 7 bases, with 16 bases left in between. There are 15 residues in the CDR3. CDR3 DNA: TGTGCCATCAGTGACCCCCCCAGGGAGGGACAGCCCCAGCATTTT. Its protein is CAISDPPREGQPQHF.

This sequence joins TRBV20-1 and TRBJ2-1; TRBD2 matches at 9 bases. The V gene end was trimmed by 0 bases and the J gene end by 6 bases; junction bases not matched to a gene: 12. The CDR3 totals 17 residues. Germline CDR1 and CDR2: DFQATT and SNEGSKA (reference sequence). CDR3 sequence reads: CSARDTASGKDVNEQFF. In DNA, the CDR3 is TGCAGTGCTAGAGATACAGCTAGCGGGAAGGACGTCAATGAGCAGTTCTTC.